These T cell receptor beta chains were read from a single sample in a study of PD-L1 blockade in urothelial cancer. TCRdb's table, derived via immunoSEQ multiplex PCR, lists solely in-frame clones and lacks some. The repertoire has 55,000 to 75,000 clones, roughly four fifths of them found once; the top ten carry 1.6%. This specimen was PBMCs, taken around atezolizumab (anti-PD-L1) treatment. All receptors come from a man aged 70-80 years with urothelial cancer. CDR3s include the opening cysteine and the closing phenylalanine or tryptophan. The D gene is left open where the match is weak. The size field is filled for only some rows; it gives once, few, many or a size class.

TRBV28	.	TRBJ2-3	TRBD2	16	TGTGCCAGCACCCCTAGGACTAGCGTAGTGGCAGATACGCAGTATTTT	CASTPRTSVVADTQYF
TRBV10-3	.	TRBJ1-2	.	15	TGTGCCATCAGTGAGTCGAGTTTCAATCGAGGGGGCTACACCTTC	CAISESSFNRGGYTF
TRBV7-2	.	TRBJ2-7	.	14	TGTGCCAGCAGCACCCGGGACGGGGGTTACGAGCAGTACTTC	CASSTRDGGYEQYF
TRBV5-6	.	TRBJ2-7	.	12	TGTGCCAGCAGCGGCAACTCCTACGAGCAGTACTTC	CASSGNSYEQYF
TRBV5-6	few	TRBJ2-5	TRBD1	19	TGTGCCAGCAGTTTGGGGATTCGGACAGGGAGGTTAGGCCAAGAGACCCAGTACTTC	CASSLGIRTGRLGQETQYF
TRBV6-1	.	TRBJ1-1	TRBD1	15	TGTGCCAGCAGCTCCCAGGGGGCCATGAACACTGAAGCTTTCTTT	CASSSQGAMNTEAFF
TRBV6-1	.	TRBJ1-2	.	17	TGTGCCAGCAGTGAAGAGATCCACTACGCGAACTCCTATGGCTACACCTTC	CASSEEIHYANSYGYTF
TRBV7-7	once	TRBJ2-1	TRBD2	16	TGTGCCAGCAGCTTAGGGACTAGCGGGGGTGGCCATGAGCAGTTCTTC	CASSLGTSGGGHEQFF
TRBV21-1	.	TRBJ1-1	.	13	TGTGCCAGCCCGACGAGGCGGAACACTGAAGCTTTCTTT	CASPTRRNTEAFF
TRBV6-5	.	TRBJ2-3	.	13	TGTGCCAGCAGTTACGCCGGGGAGTTGGCGCAGTATTTT	CASSYAGELAQYF
TRBV4-1	.	TRBJ1-5	TRBD1	18	TGCGCCAGCAGCCAGGGGACAGGGCGATTTTTTGGCAATCAGCCCCAGCATTTT	CASSQGTGRFFGNQPQHF
TRBV10-3	.	TRBJ1-1	.	14	TGTGCCATCAGTGAGTCTGCGGGGGCCCTTGAAGCTTTCTTT	CAISESAGALEAFF
TRBV19	.	TRBJ2-5	.	12	TGTGCCAGTAGTATGACAGGAGAGACCCAGTACTTC	CASSMTGETQYF
TRBV5-4	.	TRBJ1-1	.	14	TGTGCCAGCAACATGGGGGGGGTCGGGACTGAAGCTTTCTTT	CASNMGGVGTEAFF
TRBV2	.	TRBJ2-7	.	14	TGTGCCAGCAGTGAGAGGAGTAACCCCTACGAGCAGTACTTC	CASSERSNPYEQYF
TRBV30	.	TRBJ1-3	.	11	TGTGCCTGGGACATCGGTTACACCATATATTTT	CAWDIGYTIYF
TRBV28	.	TRBJ2-3	.	14	TGTGCCAGCAGCTCGCAGACAGGCACAGATACGCAGTATTTT	CASSSQTGTDTQYF
TRBV10-3	.	TRBJ2-3	TRBD1	15	TGTGCCATCGGGGGGCGGGACAGGGTAACAGATACGCAGTATTTT	CAIGGRDRVTDTQYF
TRBV6-1	once	TRBJ1-5	.	13	TGTGCCAGCAGGAAAGAAGCGGATCAGCCCCAGCATTTT	CASRKEADQPQHF
TRBV20-1	.	TRBJ2-1	TRBD2	10	TGCAGTGCGCAGCTAGCGGGAGAGTTCTTC	CSAQLAGEFF